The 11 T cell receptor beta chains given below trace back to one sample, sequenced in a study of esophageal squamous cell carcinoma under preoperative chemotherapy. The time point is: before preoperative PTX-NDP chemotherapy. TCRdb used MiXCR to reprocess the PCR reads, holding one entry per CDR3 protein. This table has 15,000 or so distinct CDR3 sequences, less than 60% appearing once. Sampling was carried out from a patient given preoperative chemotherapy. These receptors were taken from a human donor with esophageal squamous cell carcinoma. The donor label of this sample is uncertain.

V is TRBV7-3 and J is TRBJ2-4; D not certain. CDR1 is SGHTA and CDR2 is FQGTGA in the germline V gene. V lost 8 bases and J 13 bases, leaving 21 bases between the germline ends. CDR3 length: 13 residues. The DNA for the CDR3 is TGTGCCAGCGGCCCAGACGCCAAAAATACGCAGTACTTC. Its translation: CASGPDAKNTQYF.

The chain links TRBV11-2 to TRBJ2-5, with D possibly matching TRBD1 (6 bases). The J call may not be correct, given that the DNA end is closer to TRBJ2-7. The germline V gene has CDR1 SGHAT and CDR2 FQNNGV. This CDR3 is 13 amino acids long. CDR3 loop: CASSEDRRYEQYF. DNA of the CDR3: TGTGCCAGCAGCGAGGACAGACGCTACGAGCAGTACTTC.

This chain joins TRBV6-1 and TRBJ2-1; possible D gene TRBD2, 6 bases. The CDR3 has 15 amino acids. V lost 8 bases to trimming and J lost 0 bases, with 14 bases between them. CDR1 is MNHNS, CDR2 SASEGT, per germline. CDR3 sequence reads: CASVRDSDSYNEQFF. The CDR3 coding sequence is TGTGCCAGCGTCCGGGACTCCGACTCCTACAATGAGCAGTTCTTC.

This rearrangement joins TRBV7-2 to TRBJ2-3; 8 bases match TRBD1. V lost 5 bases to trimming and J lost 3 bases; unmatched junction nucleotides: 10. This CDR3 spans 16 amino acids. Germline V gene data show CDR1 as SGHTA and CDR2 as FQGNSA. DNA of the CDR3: TGTGCCAGCAGCCCAGGACAGGGTCGGGCGACAGATACGCAGTATTTT. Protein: CASSPGQGRATDTQYF.

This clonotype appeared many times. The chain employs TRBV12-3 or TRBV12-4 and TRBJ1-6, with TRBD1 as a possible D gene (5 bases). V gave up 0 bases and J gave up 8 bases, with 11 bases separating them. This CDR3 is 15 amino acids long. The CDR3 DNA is TGTGCCAGCAGTTTAGCGCCGGGGGGGGATTCACCCCTCCACTTT. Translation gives CASSLAPGGDSPLHF.

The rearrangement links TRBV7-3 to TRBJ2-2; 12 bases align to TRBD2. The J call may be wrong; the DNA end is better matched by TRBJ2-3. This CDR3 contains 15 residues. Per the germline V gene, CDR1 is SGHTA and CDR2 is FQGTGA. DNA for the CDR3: TGTGCCAGCAGCGGACTAGCGGGGAACACCGGGGAGCAGTATTTT. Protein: CASSGLAGNTGEQYF.

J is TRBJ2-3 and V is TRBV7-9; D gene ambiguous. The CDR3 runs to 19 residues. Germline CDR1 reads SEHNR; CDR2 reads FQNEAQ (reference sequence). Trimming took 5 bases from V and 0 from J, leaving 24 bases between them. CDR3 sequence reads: CASSARPERSWASTDTQYF. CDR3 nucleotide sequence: TGTGCCAGCAGCGCCCGCCCCGAGAGGAGCTGGGCTAGCACAGATACGCAGTATTTT.

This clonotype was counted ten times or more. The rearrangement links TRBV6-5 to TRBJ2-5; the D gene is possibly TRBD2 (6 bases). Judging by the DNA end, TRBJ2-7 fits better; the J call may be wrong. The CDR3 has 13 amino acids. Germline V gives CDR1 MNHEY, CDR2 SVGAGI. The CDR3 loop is CASSYPGAGEQYF. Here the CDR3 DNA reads TGTGCCAGCAGTTATCCGGGAGCGGGCGAGCAGTACTTC.

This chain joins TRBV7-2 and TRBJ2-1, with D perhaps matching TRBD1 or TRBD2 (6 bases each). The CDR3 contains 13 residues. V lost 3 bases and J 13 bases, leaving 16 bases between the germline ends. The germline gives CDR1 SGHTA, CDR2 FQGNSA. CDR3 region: CASSLGGQETQFF. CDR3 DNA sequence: TGTGCCAGCAGCTTGGGGGGCCAAGAGACCCAGTTCTTC.

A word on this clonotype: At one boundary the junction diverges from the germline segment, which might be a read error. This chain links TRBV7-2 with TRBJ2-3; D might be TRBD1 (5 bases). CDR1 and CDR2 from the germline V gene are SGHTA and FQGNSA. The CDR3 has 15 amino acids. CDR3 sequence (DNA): TGTGCCAGCAGCTTAAGGGGCTCATACCCAGATACCCAGTATTTC. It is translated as CASSLRGSYPDTQYF.

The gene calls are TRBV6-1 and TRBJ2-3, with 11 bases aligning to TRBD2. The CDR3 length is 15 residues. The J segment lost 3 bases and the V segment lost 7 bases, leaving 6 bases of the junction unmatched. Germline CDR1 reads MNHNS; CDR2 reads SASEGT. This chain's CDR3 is CASTPRTSGTDTQYF. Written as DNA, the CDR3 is TGTGCCAGCACCCCTCGGACTAGCGGGACAGATACGCAGTATTTT.